This TCR beta chain derives from a study of shared clonotypes between healthy human individuals. Overall study results and limits: Clonotypes that were shared across a handful of donors made up around 5.5% of naive CD4 clonotypes.

There are 13 residues in the CDR3. V lost 0 bases, J lost 2 bases, and 4 bases lay in between. CDR1 and CDR2 from the germline V gene are LGHNA and YNFKEQ. Remarks on this clone: Its target is unknown.

The assay used deep level. TCRdb's table, derived via immunoSEQ multiplex PCR, lists solely in-frame clones and lacks some. The table lists around 1.1 million clones, around 78% of them singletons. The chain joins TRBV4-2 to TRBJ1-2; the D is unclear. Sequencing was carried out using memory CD4+ T cells from PBMCs. Regarding subset: CD45RA-negative fraction. The source is a man between 18 and 29 years old in good health. Some clones in this sample may be carry-over from other donors' samples. CDR3 amino acids: CASSQESNYGYTF. The CDR3 bases are TGTGCCAGCAGCCAAGAAAGCAACTATGGCTACACCTTC.